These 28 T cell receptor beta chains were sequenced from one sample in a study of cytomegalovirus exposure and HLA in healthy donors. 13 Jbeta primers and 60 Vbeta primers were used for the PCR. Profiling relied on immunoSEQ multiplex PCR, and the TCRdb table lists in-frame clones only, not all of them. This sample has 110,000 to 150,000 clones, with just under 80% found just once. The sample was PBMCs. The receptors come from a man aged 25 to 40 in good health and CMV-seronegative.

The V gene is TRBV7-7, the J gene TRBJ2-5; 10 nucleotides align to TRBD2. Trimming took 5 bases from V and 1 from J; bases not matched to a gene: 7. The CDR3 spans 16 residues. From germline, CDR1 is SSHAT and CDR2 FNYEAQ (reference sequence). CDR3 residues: CASSVGSGGGQETQYF. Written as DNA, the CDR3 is TGTGCCAGCAGCGTAGGCAGCGGGGGGGGCCAAGAGACCCAGTACTTC.

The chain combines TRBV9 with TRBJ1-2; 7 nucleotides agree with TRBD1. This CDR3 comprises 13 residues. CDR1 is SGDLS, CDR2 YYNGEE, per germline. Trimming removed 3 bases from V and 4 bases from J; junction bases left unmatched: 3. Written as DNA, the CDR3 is TGTGCCAGCAGCGCCGGGACAGCCTATGGCTACACCTTC. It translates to CASSAGTAYGYTF.

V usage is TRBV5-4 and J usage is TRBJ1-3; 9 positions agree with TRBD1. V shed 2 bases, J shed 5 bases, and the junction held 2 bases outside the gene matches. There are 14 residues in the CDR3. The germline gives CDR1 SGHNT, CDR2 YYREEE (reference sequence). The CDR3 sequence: CASSFGQGRNTIYF. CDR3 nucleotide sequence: TGTGCCAGCAGCTTCGGACAGGGGAGAAACACCATATATTTT.

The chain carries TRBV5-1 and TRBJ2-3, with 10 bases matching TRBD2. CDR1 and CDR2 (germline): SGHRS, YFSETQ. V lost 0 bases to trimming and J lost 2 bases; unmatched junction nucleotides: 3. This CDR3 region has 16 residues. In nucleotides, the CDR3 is TGCGCCAGCAGCTTGGGAACTAGCGGGACCACAGATACGCAGTATTTT. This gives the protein CASSLGTSGTTDTQYF.

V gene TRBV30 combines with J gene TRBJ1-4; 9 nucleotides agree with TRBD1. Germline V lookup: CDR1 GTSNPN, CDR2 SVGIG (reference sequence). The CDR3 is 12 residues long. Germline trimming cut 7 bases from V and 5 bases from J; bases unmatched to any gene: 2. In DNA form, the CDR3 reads TGTGCCTTCGGGACAGGGAATGAAAAACTGTTTTTT. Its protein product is CAFGTGNEKLFF.

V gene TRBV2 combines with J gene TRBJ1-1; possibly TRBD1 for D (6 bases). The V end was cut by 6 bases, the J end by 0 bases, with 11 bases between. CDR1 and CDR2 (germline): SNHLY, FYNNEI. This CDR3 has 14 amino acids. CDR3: CASRDNRVNTEAFF. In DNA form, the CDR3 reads TGTGCCAGCAGGGACAACAGGGTGAACACTGAAGCTTTCTTT.

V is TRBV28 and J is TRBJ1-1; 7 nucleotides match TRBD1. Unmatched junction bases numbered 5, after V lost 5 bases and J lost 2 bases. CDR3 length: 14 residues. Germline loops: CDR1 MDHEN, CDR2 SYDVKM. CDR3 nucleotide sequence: TGTGCCAGCAGTCTAGACAGGGATAACACTGAAGCTTTCTTT. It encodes CASSLDRDNTEAFF.

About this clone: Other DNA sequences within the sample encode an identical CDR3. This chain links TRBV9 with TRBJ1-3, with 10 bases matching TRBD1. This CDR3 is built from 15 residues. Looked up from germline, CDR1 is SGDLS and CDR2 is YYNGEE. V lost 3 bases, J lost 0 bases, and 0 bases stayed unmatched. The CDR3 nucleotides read TGTGCCAGCAGCGGGACAGGGGGCTCTGGAAACACCATATATTTT. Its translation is CASSGTGGSGNTIYF.

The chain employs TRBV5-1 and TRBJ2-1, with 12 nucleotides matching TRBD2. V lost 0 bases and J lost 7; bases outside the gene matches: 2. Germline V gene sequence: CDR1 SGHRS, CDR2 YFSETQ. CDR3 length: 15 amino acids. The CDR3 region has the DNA TGCGCCAGCAGCTTGGGGACTAGCGGGGCAAATGAGCAGTTCTTC. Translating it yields CASSLGTSGANEQFF.

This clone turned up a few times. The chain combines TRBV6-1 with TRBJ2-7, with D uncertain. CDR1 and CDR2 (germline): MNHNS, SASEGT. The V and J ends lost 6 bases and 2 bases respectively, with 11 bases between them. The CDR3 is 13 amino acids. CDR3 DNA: TGTGCCAGCAGATTACCGGTGGCCTACGAGCAGTACTTC. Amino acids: CASRLPVAYEQYF.

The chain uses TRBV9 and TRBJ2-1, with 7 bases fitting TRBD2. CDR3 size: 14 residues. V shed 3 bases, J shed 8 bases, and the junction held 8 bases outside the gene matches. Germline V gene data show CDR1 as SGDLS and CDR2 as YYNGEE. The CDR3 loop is CASSGRTRGYEQFF. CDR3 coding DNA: TGTGCCAGCAGCGGGCGGACTAGAGGGTATGAGCAGTTCTTC. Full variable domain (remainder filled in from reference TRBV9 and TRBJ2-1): DSGVTQTPKHLITATGQRVTLRCSPRSGDLSVYWYQQSLDQGLQFLIQYYNGEERAKGNILERFSAQQFPDLHSELNLSSLELGDSALYFCASSGRTRGYEQFFGPGTRLTVL.

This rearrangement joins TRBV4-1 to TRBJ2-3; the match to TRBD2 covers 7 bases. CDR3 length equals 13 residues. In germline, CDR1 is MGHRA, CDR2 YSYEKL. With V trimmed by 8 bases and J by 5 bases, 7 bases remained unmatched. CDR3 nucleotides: TGCGCCAGCGCGCTAGCGGTGCGAGATACGCAGTATTTT. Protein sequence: CASALAVRDTQYF.

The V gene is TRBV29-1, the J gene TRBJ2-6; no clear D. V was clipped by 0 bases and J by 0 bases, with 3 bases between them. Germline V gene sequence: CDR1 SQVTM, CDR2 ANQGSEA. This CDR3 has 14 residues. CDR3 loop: CSVEDNSGANVLTF. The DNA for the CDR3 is TGCAGCGTTGAAGACAACTCTGGGGCCAACGTCCTGACTTTC.

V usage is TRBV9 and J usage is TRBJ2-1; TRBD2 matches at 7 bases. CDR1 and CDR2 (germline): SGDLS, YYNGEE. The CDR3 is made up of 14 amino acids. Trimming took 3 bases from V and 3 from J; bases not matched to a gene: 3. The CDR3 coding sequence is TGTGCCAGCAGCGCCAGCGGGGTCTACAATGAGCAGTTCTTC. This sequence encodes CASSASGVYNEQFF.

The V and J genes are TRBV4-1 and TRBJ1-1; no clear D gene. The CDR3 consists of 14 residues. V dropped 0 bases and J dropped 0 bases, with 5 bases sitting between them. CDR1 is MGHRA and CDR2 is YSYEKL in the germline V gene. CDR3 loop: CASSQDSVNTEAFF. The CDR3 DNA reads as TGCGCCAGCAGCCAAGATTCAGTGAACACTGAAGCTTTCTTT.

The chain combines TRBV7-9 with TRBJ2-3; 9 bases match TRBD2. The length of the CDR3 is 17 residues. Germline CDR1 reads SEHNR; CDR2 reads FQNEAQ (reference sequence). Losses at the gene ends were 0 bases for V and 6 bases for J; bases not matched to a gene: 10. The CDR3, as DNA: TGTGCCAGCAGCTTAGCGCCCGCGGGAGGGTCGGCGGATACGCAGTATTTT. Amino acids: CASSLAPAGGSADTQYF.

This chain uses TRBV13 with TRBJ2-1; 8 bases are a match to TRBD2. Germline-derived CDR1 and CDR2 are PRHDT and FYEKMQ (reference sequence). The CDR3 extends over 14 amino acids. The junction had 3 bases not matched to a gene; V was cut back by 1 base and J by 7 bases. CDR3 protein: CASSLAGGLNEQFF. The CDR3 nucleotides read TGTGCCAGCAGCTTAGCGGGGGGGCTAAATGAGCAGTTCTTC.

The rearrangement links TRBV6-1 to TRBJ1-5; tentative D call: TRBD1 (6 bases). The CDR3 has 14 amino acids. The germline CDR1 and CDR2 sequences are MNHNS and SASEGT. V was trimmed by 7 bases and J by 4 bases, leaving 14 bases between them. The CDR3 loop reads CASNPGHPNQPQHF. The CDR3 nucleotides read TGTGCCAGCAATCCGGGACACCCGAATCAGCCCCAGCATTTT.

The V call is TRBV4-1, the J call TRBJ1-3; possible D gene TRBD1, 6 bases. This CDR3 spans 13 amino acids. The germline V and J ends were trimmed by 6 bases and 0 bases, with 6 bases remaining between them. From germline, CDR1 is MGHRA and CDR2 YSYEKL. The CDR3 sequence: CASRDSSGNTIYF. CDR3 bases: TGCGCCAGCAGGGACAGCTCTGGAAACACCATATATTTT.

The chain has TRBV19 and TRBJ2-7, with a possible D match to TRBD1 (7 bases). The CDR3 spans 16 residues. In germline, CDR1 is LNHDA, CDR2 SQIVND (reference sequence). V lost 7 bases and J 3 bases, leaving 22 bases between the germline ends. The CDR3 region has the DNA TGTGCCAGTACTCGTGCGGGACCGGGACAGAGCTACGAGCAGTACTTC. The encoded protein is CASTRAGPGQSYEQYF. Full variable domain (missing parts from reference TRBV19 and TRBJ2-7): DGGITQSPKYLFRKEGQNVTLSCEQNLNHDAMYWYRQDPGQGLRLIYYSQIVNDFQKGDIAEGYSVSREKKESFPLTVTSAQKNPTAFYLCASTRAGPGQSYEQYFGPGTRLTVT.

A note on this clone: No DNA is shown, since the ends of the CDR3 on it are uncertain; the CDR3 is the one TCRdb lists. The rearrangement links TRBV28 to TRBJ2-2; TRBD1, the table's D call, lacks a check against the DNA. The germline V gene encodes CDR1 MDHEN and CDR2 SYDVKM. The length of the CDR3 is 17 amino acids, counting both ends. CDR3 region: CASSFFVPGPRAGELFF.

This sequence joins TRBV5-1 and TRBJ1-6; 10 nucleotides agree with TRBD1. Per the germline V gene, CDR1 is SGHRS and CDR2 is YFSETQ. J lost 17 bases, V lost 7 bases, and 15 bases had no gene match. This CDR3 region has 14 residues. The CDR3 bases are TGCGCCAGCTCCGTCGGGGACAGGGGAAGCGGCATCCACTTT. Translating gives CASSVGDRGSGIHF.

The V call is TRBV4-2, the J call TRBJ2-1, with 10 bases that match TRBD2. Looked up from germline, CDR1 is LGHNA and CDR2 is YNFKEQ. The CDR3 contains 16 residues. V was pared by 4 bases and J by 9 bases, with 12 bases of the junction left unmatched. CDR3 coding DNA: TGTGCCAGCAGCCCTCAGGGTAGCGGGGGGCGAGGTGAGCAGTTCTTC. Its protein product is CASSPQGSGGRGEQFF.

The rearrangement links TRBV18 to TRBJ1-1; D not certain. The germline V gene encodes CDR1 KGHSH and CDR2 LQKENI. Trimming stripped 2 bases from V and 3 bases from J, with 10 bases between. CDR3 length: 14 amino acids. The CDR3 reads CASSPYGVDTEAFF. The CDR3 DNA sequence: TGTGCCAGCTCACCATACGGGGTCGACACTGAAGCTTTCTTT.

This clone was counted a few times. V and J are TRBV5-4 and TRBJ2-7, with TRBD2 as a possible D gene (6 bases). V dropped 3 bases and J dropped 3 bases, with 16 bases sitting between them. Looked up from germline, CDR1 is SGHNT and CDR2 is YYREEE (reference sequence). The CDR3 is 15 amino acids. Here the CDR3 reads CASSYWGSGYYEQYF. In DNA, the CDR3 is TGTGCCAGCAGCTATTGGGGTAGCGGCTACTACGAGCAGTACTTC.

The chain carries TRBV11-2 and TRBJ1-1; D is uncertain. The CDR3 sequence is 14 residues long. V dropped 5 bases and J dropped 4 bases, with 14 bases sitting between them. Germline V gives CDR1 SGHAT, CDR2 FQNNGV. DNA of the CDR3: TGTGCCAGCAGCCGACCAACGGAGATCACTGAAGCTTTCTTT. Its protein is CASSRPTEITEAFF.

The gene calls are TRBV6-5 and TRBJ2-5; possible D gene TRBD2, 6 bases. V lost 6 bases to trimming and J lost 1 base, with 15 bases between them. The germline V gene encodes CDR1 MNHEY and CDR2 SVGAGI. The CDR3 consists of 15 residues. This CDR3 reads CASSHYREFQETQYF. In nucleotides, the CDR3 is TGTGCCAGCAGCCACTACCGGGAGTTCCAAGAGACCCAGTACTTC.

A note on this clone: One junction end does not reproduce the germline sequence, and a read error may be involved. The CDR3 nucleotides read TGTGCCAGCAGGCGAGTGGTTGACAATCAGCCCCAGAATTTT. It codes for CASRRVVDNQPQNF. The chain has TRBV2 and TRBJ1-5; D is unresolved. Germline values: CDR1 SNHLY, CDR2 FYNNEI. CDR3 length equals 14 residues. The full variable domain, rest sourced from reference TRBV2 and TRBJ1-5, is EPEVTQTPSHQVTQMGQEVILRCVPISNHLYFYWYRQILGQKVEFLVSFYNNEISEKSEIFDDQFSVERPDGSNFTLKIRSTKLEDSAMYFCASRRVVDNQPQNFGDGTRLSIL.